The TCR beta chain under discussion was sequenced for a study of T-cell memory formation after mild COVID-19. Study-wide context: Largely, TCR clusters stayed within a single donor.

The authors produced TCR alpha and TCR beta cDNA libraries with sample barcodes and UMIs by 5'RACE using constant-segment primers. From the 5' RACE reads, TCRdb called clonotypes with MiXCR, one entry per CDR3 protein. The sample comprises 100,000 to 150,000 distinct CDR3 sequences, approximately 6.3% of which are singletons, and roughly 2% rests with the top ten. The CDR3 loop spans 14 amino acids. CDR1 is SGHRS and CDR2 is YFSETQ in the germline V gene. V lost 0 bases and J lost 5, with 11 bases in between. This clonotype was counted at least ten times. The clonotype was recovered from an adult woman who had mild COVID-19 (a few samples of this study predate the infection). Cell type and time point are not known. Sequenced sample: PBMCs or a T cell subset sorted from them (not recorded which). The chain carries TRBV5-1 and TRBJ2-5, with D possibly matching TRBD1 (6 bases). CDR3 in DNA: TGCGCCAGCAGCTTGGCTGGGGGCGTCGAGACCCAGTACTTC. Residues: CASSLAGGVETQYF.